These 27 T cell receptor beta chains came from one sample sequenced in a study of siplizumab effects on memory and regulatory T cells. Method: immunoSEQ multiplex PCR; TCRdb's copy keeps in-frame clones and lacks some. The sample holds approximately 68,000 clones, 91% seen once. Sequenced sample: CD8+ T cells sorted from blood. The source is a human donor in good health.

This chain uses TRBV4-1 with TRBJ1-4, with 12 nucleotides matching TRBD1. The CDR3 is 14 residues long. Germline assignment: CDR1 MGHRA and CDR2 YSYEKL. The ends lost 6 bases at V and 8 bases at J; junction bases unmatched: 4. CDR3 DNA: TGCGCCAGCAGTACCGGGACAGGGGGCGAAAAACTGTTTTTT. Translating gives CASSTGTGGEKLFF.

The chain has TRBV9 and TRBJ2-3; 12 bases agree with TRBD2. Germline V CDR1 and CDR2: SGDLS, YYNGEE. The CDR3 is 15 amino acids. J lost 5 bases, V lost 3 bases, and 4 bases had no gene match. The CDR3, as DNA: TGTGCCAGCAGCGGACTAGCGGGAGTGAGAGATACGCAGTATTTT. Residues: CASSGLAGVRDTQYF.

For the CDR3, the DNA is TGTGCCAGCAGCCTATACTACACTGAAGCTTTCTTT. Residues: CASSLYYTEAFF. The V gene is TRBV14, the J gene TRBJ1-1; D gene ambiguous. The CDR3 consists of 12 residues. V gave up 4 bases and J gave up 3 bases, with 6 bases separating them. Germline V gene lookup returns CDR1 SGHDN and CDR2 FVKESK. Full variable domain (outside the CDR3, taken from reference TRBV14 and TRBJ1-1): EAGVTQFPSHSVIEKGQTVTLRCDPISGHDNLYWYRRVMGKEIKFLLHFVKESKQDESGMPNNRFLAERTGGTYSTLKVQPAELEDSGVYFCASSLYYTEAFFGQGTRLTVV.

This clone was observed a handful of times. V is TRBV7-9 and J is TRBJ2-7; D gene ambiguous. The CDR3 loop spans 12 amino acids. V lost 1 base, J lost 2 bases, and 3 bases lay in between. The germline gives CDR1 SEHNR, CDR2 FQNEAQ (reference sequence). CDR3 in DNA: TGTGCCAGCAGCTTAGGGACCTACGAGCAGTACTTC. Its translation: CASSLGTYEQYF.

This clone was picked up one time. The CDR3 DNA reads TGTGCCAGCAGCGTAGATAACATCCAAGAGACCCAGTACTTC. Translation gives CASSVDNIQETQYF. The chain uses TRBV9 and TRBJ2-5; D remains unclear. This CDR3 is 14 amino acids long. Trimming removed 0 bases from V and 1 base from J, with 7 bases in between. CDR1 and CDR2 from the germline V gene are SGDLS and YYNGEE.

J is TRBJ2-4 and V is TRBV5-1; D is unresolved. The length of the CDR3 is 16 residues. Germline CDR1 SGHRS, CDR2 YFSETQ. The ends were cut back, 4 bases at V and 3 bases at J, with 17 bases in the middle. This CDR3 is CASSVSSYSDKNIQYF. In nucleotides, the CDR3 is TGCGCCAGCAGCGTTAGTTCCTATTCGGACAAAAACATTCAGTACTTC.

Ten or more counts support this clone. J is TRBJ1-6 and V is TRBV25-1; TRBD1 agrees at 8 bases. The CDR3 is 15 amino acids. In germline, CDR1 is MGHDK, CDR2 SYGVNS. V lost 3 bases and J lost 6; bases outside the gene matches: 4. Here the CDR3 reads CASSETGVLNSPLHF. DNA of the CDR3: TGTGCCAGCAGTGAGACAGGGGTCCTTAATTCACCCCTCCACTTT.

This clone has just one count. CDR3 DNA sequence: TGCGCCAGCAGCTTTCCGGATAACACTGAAGCTTTCTTT. Protein: CASSFPDNTEAFF. The J gene is TRBJ1-1, the V gene TRBV5-1; D ambiguous. The germline CDR1 and CDR2 sequences are SGHRS and YFSETQ. V lost 2 bases and J lost 2, with 7 bases in between. The CDR3 is made up of 13 amino acids.

The chain combines TRBV5-3 with TRBJ1-3; D gene unclear. TRBV5-3 is identified as an open reading frame with a role that is uncertain. The CDR3 has 14 residues. Trimming cost V 0 bases and J 4 bases, with 8 bases left between them. The CDR3 DNA sequence: TGTGCCAGAAGCTTGGTAGGGAGGGGAAACACCATATATTTT. Its translation: CARSLVGRGNTIYF.

V usage is TRBV6-1 and J usage is TRBJ2-7, with TRBD1 identical over 7 bases. The J segment lost 1 base and the V segment lost 3 bases, leaving 9 bases of the junction unmatched. The length of the CDR3 is 16 residues. Germline-derived CDR1 and CDR2 are MNHNS and SASEGT. For the CDR3, the DNA is TGTGCCAGCAGTGAGGACAGGACCCCGCTTTCCTACGAGCAGTACTTC. Residues: CASSEDRTPLSYEQYF.

The rearrangement uses TRBV6-5 and TRBJ2-2; D not resolved. Germline V gives CDR1 MNHEY, CDR2 SVGAGI. Trimming took off 3 bases at V and 1 base at J, with 6 bases between the two ends. The CDR3 runs to 14 residues. CDR3 nucleotides: TGTGCCAGCAGTTATTTTGGGAACACCGGGGAGCTGTTTTTT. It translates to CASSYFGNTGELFF.

This chain connects TRBV30 to TRBJ1-2; no firm D call. The CDR3 covers 13 residues. V dropped 0 bases and J dropped 6 bases, with 11 bases sitting between them. In germline, CDR1 is GTSNPN, CDR2 SVGIG (reference sequence). As DNA, the CDR3 is TGTGCCTGGAGTGTACACTACCGAGATGGCTACACCTTC. Protein: CAWSVHYRDGYTF.

The chain recombines TRBV19 with TRBJ2-1; 11 bases match TRBD1. Germline assignment: CDR1 LNHDA and CDR2 SQIVND (reference sequence). This CDR3 comprises 14 residues. The ends lost 3 bases at V and 6 bases at J; junction bases unmatched: 1. CDR3 in amino acids: CASSIGTGGNEQFF. The DNA for the CDR3 is TGTGCCAGTAGTATTGGGACAGGGGGCAATGAGCAGTTCTTC. The complete variable domain, with remaining parts taken from reference TRBV19 and TRBJ2-1, reads DGGITQSPKYLFRKEGQNVTLSCEQNLNHDAMYWYRQDPGQGLRLIYYSQIVNDFQKGDIAEGYSVSREKKESFPLTVTSAQKNPTAFYLCASSIGTGGNEQFFGPGTRLTVL.

CDR3 DNA sequence: TGTGCCAGCAGCTTGCAGGACACAGATACGCAGTATTTT. Translating gives CASSLQDTDTQYF. The chain links TRBV5-8 to TRBJ2-3, with unresolved D. CDR1 is SGHTS, CDR2 YDEGEE, per germline. The V end lost 1 base, the J end lost 2 bases, and 5 bases lay between the germline ends. The CDR3 consists of 13 residues.

The J gene is TRBJ2-3, the V gene TRBV7-8, with D perhaps assigned TRBD1 or TRBD2 (5 bases each). This CDR3 contains 15 residues. The V end lost 5 bases, the J end lost 5 bases, and 17 bases lay between the germline ends. Per germline, CDR1 SGHVS and CDR2 FQNEAQ. The CDR3 loop is CASSPRDLFEDTQYF. The CDR3 coding sequence is TGTGCCAGCAGCCCACGGGACCTTTTCGAAGATACGCAGTATTTT.

The rearrangement links TRBV29-1 to TRBJ1-2; a weak D match, TRBD1 (5 bases). CDR3 length: 13 residues. Germline CDR1 reads SQVTM; CDR2 reads ANQGSEA. The V gene lost 2 bases and the J gene lost 3 bases, with 10 bases spanning the gap. CDR3 sequence: CSVEWGFDYGYTF. The CDR3 nucleotides are TGCAGCGTTGAATGGGGGTTTGACTATGGCTACACCTTC.

The rearrangement uses TRBV6-6 and TRBJ2-7, with no clear D. With 10 bases removed from V and 6 bases from J, the gap between germline ends came to 19 bases. Looked up from germline, CDR1 is MNHNY and CDR2 is SVGAGI (reference sequence). The CDR3 has 13 amino acids. Here the CDR3 reads CATQSPMGSEQYF. CDR3 coding DNA: TGTGCCACCCAGTCCCCGATGGGTTCCGAGCAGTACTTC.

This chain joins TRBV15 and TRBJ2-3; D possibly corresponds to TRBD2 (6 bases). The germline gives CDR1 LNHNV, CDR2 YYDKDF (reference sequence). CDR3 length equals 15 residues. The V and J ends lost 2 bases and 5 bases respectively, with 14 bases between them. CDR3 DNA sequence: TGTGCCACCAGCAGAATCCCGGGAGCGGGAGATACGCAGTATTTT. As protein: CATSRIPGAGDTQYF.

CDR3: CASSSIRDRKNIQYF. The CDR3 DNA is TGTGCCAGCAGCTCGATCCGGGACAGGAAAAACATTCAGTACTTC. The V gene is TRBV7-9, the J gene TRBJ2-4; 8 bases line up with TRBD1. Unmatched junction bases numbered 6, after V lost 4 bases and J lost 4 bases. CDR3 size: 15 residues. Germline lookup yields CDR1 SEHNR and CDR2 FQNEAQ (reference sequence).

This clone was observed a single time. J is TRBJ1-4 and V is TRBV30; D might be TRBD1 (5 bases). This CDR3 has 14 residues. Germline V gives CDR1 GTSNPN, CDR2 SVGIG (reference sequence). Between the trimmed V and J ends, which lost 3 bases and 8 bases, there was a span of 16 bases. Here the CDR3 DNA reads TGTGCCTGGAGCACAGGCCCGGATTTAGAAAAACTGTTTTTT. It yields the protein CAWSTGPDLEKLFF.

The CDR3 bases are TGCGCCAGCAGCTCCGGGGTCCGGGGTGAAAAACTGTTTTTT. Translation gives CASSSGVRGEKLFF. The rearrangement uses TRBV4-1 and TRBJ1-4; no reliable D call. The CDR3 runs 14 residues. The V end lost 5 bases, the J end lost 7 bases, and 14 bases lay between the germline ends. From germline, CDR1 is MGHRA and CDR2 YSYEKL.

This rearrangement joins TRBV5-4 to TRBJ2-1, with D perhaps TRBD2 (6 bases). V shed 2 bases and J shed 7 bases, with 13 bases lying between them. This CDR3 spans 14 amino acids. CDR1 SGHNT and CDR2 YYREEE come from the germline V gene (reference sequence). CDR3 sequence reads: CASSFFGSPNEQFF. The CDR3 nucleotides read TGTGCCAGCAGCTTCTTCGGGAGTCCGAATGAGCAGTTCTTC.

The rearrangement uses TRBV13 and TRBJ2-2, with D perhaps TRBD1 (6 bases). V lost 2 bases, J lost 3 bases, and 10 bases lay in between. Germline CDR1 PRHDT, CDR2 FYEKMQ (reference sequence). The CDR3 totals 15 residues. The CDR3: CASSLPGVDTGELFF. CDR3 nucleotides: TGTGCCAGCAGCTTACCAGGGGTGGACACCGGGGAGCTGTTTTTT.

Remarks on this clone: Other DNA sequences from this sample encode an identical CDR3 as well. The chain employs TRBV5-6 and TRBJ1-4; unclear D gene. Germline V gene data show CDR1 as SGHDT and CDR2 as YYEEEE. CDR3 length: 14 amino acids. V shed 4 bases and J shed 3 bases, with 10 bases lying between them. The CDR3 nucleotides read TGTGCCAGCAGCCTGGTGGGATCTAATGAAAAACTGTTTTTT. It translates to CASSLVGSNEKLFF. The full variable domain, in which reference TRBV5-6 and TRBJ1-4 provide the parts outside the CDR3, is DAGVTQSPTHLIKTRGQQVTLRCSPKSGHDTVSWYQQALGQGPQFIFQYYEEEERQRGNFPDRFSGHQFPNYSSELNVNALLLGDSALYLCASSLVGSNEKLFFGSGTQLSVL.

The J gene is TRBJ2-1, the V gene TRBV5-1, with 10 bases matching TRBD2. Germline V gene lookup returns CDR1 SGHRS and CDR2 YFSETQ. The CDR3 runs to 15 residues. V was clipped by 2 bases and J by 5 bases; unmatched bases: 4. CDR3 sequence (DNA): TGCGCCAGCAGCTTCGAGGGGACTAGCGACAATGAGCAGTTCTTC. It encodes CASSFEGTSDNEQFF.

The chain's CDR3 is CASSQWQGKNTEAFF. The DNA for the CDR3 is TGTGCCAGCAGCCAATGGCAGGGGAAAAACACTGAAGCTTTCTTT. The rearrangement joins TRBV14 to TRBJ1-1; D may be TRBD1 (6 bases). V gave up 2 bases and J gave up 2 bases, with 12 bases separating them. This CDR3 comprises 15 residues. Looked up from germline, CDR1 is SGHDN and CDR2 is FVKESK.

The chain employs TRBV2 and TRBJ1-4; TRBD1 is a possible D gene (6 bases). This CDR3 has 16 amino acids. Trimming removed 3 bases at V and 2 bases at J, with 13 bases between. Germline V lookup: CDR1 SNHLY, CDR2 FYNNEI. The CDR3 loop is CASSDSGGGTNEKLFF. The CDR3 DNA is TGTGCCAGCAGTGATTCGGGCGGGGGCACTAATGAAAAACTGTTTTTT.